This T cell receptor (beta chain) was recorded in a study of blood T cell repertoires in COVID-19. Study background: The origin of the acute and convalescent COVID-19 samples was the United States, Italy and Spain.

The CDR3 contains 13 residues. Trimming shortened V by 5 bases and J by 5 bases, and 12 bases separated the two germline ends. CDR1 and CDR2 (germline): SGHTA, FQGNSA. Produced via immunoSEQ multiplex PCR; TCRdb's table is partial and in-frame only. The sample records about 74,000 clones, around 90% being singletons. This receptor was obtained from a man aged 45 to 65 with acute or convalescent COVID-19. Sequenced input: peripheral blood. The J gene is TRBJ1-2, the V gene TRBV7-2; TRBD1 is a possible D gene (6 bases). The CDR3 region is CASSATQGYGYTF. The CDR3 DNA sequence: TGTGCCAGCAGCGCAACACAGGGTTATGGCTACACCTTC. The full variable domain, with the rest looked up from reference TRBV7-2 and TRBJ1-2, is GAGVSQSPSNKVTEKGKDVELRCDPISGHTALYWYRQSLGQGLEFLIYFQGNSAPDKSGLPSDRFSAERTGGSVSTLTIQRTQQEDSAVYLCASSATQGYGYTFGSGTRLTVV.